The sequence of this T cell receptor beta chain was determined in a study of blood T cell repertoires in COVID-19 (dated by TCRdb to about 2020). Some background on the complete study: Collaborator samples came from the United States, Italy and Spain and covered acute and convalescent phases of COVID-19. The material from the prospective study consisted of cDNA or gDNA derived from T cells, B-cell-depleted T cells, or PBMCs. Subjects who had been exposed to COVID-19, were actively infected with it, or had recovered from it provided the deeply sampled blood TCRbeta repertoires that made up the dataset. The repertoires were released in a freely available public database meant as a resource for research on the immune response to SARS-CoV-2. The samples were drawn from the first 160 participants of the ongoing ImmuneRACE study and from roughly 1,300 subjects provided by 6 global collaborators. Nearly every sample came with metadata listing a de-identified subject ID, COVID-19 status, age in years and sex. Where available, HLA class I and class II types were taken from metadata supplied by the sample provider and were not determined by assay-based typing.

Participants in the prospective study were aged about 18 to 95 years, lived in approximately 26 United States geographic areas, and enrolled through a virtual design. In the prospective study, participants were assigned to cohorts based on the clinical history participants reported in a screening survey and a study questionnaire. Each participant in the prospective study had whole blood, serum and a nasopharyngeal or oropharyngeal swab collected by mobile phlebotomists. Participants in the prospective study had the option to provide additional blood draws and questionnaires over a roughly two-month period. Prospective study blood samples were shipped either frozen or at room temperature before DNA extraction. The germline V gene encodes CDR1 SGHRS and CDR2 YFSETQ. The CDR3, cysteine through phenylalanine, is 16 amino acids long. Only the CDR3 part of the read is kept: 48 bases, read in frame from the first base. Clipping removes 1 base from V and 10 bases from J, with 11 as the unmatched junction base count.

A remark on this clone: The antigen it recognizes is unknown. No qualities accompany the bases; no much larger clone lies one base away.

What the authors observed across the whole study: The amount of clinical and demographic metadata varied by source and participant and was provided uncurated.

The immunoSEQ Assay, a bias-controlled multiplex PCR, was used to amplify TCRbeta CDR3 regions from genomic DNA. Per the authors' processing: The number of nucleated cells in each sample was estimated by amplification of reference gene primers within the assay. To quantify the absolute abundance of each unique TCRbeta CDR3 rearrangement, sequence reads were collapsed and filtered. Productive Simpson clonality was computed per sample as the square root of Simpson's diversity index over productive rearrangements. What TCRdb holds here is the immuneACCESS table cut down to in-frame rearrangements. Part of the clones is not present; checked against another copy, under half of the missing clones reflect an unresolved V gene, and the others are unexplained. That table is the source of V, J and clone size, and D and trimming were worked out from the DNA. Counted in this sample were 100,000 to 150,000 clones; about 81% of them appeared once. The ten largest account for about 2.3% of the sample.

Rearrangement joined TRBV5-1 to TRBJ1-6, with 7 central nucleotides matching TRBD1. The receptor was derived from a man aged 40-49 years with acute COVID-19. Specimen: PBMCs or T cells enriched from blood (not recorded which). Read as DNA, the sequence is TGCGCCAGCAGCTTGACAGGGGCGGTAGTAGAGTCACCCCTCCACTTT. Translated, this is CASSLTGAVVESPLHF.